Listed below are T cell receptor beta chains from one sample, sequenced in a study of T cell changes during pregnancy in multiple sclerosis. Repertoires were generated with immunoSEQ multiplex PCR, while TCRdb's copy carries only in-frame clones and drops some. The sample lists about 70,000 clones, roughly 92% occurring once. This sample comprised peripheral blood, obtained in the second trimester of pregnancy. These receptors all stem from a female donor in good health, enrolled as a control in a pregnancy study. Both conserved end residues are trimmed from each CDR3. Each record gives: J gene, V gene, CDR3 protein.

J gene: TRBJ1-3
V gene: TRBV13
CDR3 protein: ASSFLTGGGNTIY

J gene: TRBJ1-2
V gene: TRBV30
CDR3 protein: AWKPRAGHGYT

J gene: TRBJ1-1
V gene: TRBV29-1
CDR3 protein: SALGQVLNTEAF

J gene: TRBJ2-7
V gene: TRBV28
CDR3 protein: ASSPTGTGPYEQY

J gene: TRBJ1-1
V gene: TRBV2
CDR3 protein: ASTKREGRAF

J gene: TRBJ1-4
V gene: TRBV30
CDR3 protein: AWSQGEKLF

J gene: TRBJ2-7
V gene: TRBV27
CDR3 protein: ASSRVAGLSSYEQY

J gene: TRBJ2-1
V gene: TRBV5-1
CDR3 protein: ASSLWARSNEQF

J gene: TRBJ1-4
V gene: TRBV29-1
CDR3 protein: SVVGQGLGEKLF

J gene: TRBJ1-1
V gene: TRBV13
CDR3 protein: ASAEAAVEIEAF

J gene: TRBJ1-5
V gene: TRBV29-1
CDR3 protein: SVGDSPSNQPQH

J gene: TRBJ1-2
V gene: TRBV30
CDR3 protein: AWSVQSGGYGYT

J gene: TRBJ2-1
V gene: TRBV9
CDR3 protein: ASSVAGDWDNEQF

J gene: TRBJ2-3
V gene: TRBV5-1
CDR3 protein: ASSLGDREGADTQY

J gene: TRBJ1-4
V gene: TRBV5-1
CDR3 protein: ASSLDLATNEKLF

J gene: TRBJ1-4
V gene: TRBV7-2
CDR3 protein: ASSLSEKLF

J gene: TRBJ2-3
V gene: TRBV5-1
CDR3 protein: ASSLGPAGEGDTQY

J gene: TRBJ2-3
V gene: TRBV7-9
CDR3 protein: ASSLTSGVGTDTQY

J gene: TRBJ2-2
V gene: TRBV7-3
CDR3 protein: ASSLTQTAPELF

J gene: TRBJ2-3
V gene: TRBV4-1
CDR3 protein: AARDRVEDTQY

J gene: TRBJ2-1
V gene: TRBV4-3
CDR3 protein: ASRQDPIAGGFSYNEQF

J gene: TRBJ1-2
V gene: TRBV30
CDR3 protein: AWSVIAGTSGYT

J gene: TRBJ1-5
V gene: TRBV19
CDR3 protein: ASMTFWGRNQPQH

J gene: TRBJ2-7
V gene: TRBV11-2
CDR3 protein: ASSLARGAEQY

J gene: TRBJ1-2
V gene: TRBV7-9
CDR3 protein: ASSLSPRDGYT

J gene: TRBJ1-1
V gene: TRBV9
CDR3 protein: ASSPTNTEAF

J gene: TRBJ1-1
V gene: TRBV13
CDR3 protein: ASSSGRLEGAF

J gene: TRBJ1-2
V gene: TRBV4-3
CDR3 protein: ASSQDVTGKIRYGYT

J gene: TRBJ1-5
V gene: TRBV6-1
CDR3 protein: ASSEGQMPQH

J gene: TRBJ1-1
V gene: TRBV7-9
CDR3 protein: ASSLRGSMEAF

J gene: TRBJ1-2
V gene: TRBV5-1
CDR3 protein: ASSLSPGIYGYT

J gene: TRBJ2-3
V gene: TRBV4-1
CDR3 protein: ASSPTSGGYGDTQY

J gene: TRBJ1-1
V gene: TRBV4-3
CDR3 protein: ASSQDPTPMTEAF

J gene: TRBJ1-2
V gene: TRBV27
CDR3 protein: ASKYTYSNYGYT